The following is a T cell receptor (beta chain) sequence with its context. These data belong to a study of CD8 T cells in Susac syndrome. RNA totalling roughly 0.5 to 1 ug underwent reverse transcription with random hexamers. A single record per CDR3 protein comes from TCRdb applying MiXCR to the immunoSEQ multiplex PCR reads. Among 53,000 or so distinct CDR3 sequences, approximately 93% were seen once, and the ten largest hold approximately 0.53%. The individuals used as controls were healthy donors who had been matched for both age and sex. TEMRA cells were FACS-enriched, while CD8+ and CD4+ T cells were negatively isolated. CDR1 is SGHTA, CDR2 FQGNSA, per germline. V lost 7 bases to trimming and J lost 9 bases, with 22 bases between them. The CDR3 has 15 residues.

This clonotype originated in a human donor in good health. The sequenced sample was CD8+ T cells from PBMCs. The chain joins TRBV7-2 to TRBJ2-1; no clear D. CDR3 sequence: CASTQSGPPKVEQFF. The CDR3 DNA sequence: TGTGCCAGCACCCAATCTGGACCACCGAAAGTTGAGCAGTTCTTC.